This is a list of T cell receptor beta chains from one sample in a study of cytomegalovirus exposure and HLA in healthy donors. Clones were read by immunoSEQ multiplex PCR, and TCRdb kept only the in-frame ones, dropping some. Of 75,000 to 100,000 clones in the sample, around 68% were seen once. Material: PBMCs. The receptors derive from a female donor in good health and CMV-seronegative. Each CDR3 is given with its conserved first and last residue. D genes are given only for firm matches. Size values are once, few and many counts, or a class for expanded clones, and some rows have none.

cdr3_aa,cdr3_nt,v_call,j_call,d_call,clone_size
CASSSAGTSGTRVTGELFF,TGTGCCAGCAGCTCCGCCGGGACTAGCGGGACCCGGGTCACCGGGGAGCTGTTTTTT,TRBV7-9,TRBJ2-2,TRBD2,few
CASSYEVYSPLHF,TGTGCCAGCAGTTACGAGGTTTATTCACCCCTCCACTTT,TRBV6-5,TRBJ1-6,-,-
CASSQDGATGSSPLHF,TGTGCCAGCAGCCAAGATGGCGCGACAGGGTCTTCACCCCTCCACTTT,TRBV4-2,TRBJ1-6,TRBD1,-
CASSLQVTGELFF,TGTGCCAGCAGTTTACAGGTGACCGGGGAGCTGTTTTTT,TRBV27,TRBJ2-2,-,-
CASSLAGGSGNTIYF,TGTGCCAGCAGTCTGGCCGGGGGCTCTGGAAACACCATATATTTT,TRBV28,TRBJ1-3,-,-
CASSLATAPTQQYF,TGCGCCAGCAGCCTCGCGACTGCCCCTACGCAGCAGTACTTC,TRBV4-3,TRBJ2-7,-,-
CASSEPRLVGLAGVYQETQYF,TGTGCCAGCAGTGAGCCCCGGCTGGTTGGGCTAGCGGGTGTGTACCAAGAGACCCAGTACTTC,TRBV2,TRBJ2-5,TRBD2,-
CASSIGTAYEQYF,TGTGCCAGTAGTATAGGAACGGCCTACGAGCAGTACTTC,TRBV19,TRBJ2-7,-,-
CATSRDPPGSSDTQYF,TGTGCCACCAGCAGAGATCCGCCGGGTTCGTCAGATACGCAGTATTTT,TRBV15,TRBJ2-3,-,-
CASSGPLGTAGNTIYF,TGTGCCAGCAGCGGCCCCTTGGGTACAGCTGGAAACACCATATATTTT,TRBV9,TRBJ1-3,-,-
CASSFAGGGYEQYF,TGTGCCAGCAGTTTCGCAGGGGGTGGCTACGAGCAGTACTTC,TRBV27,TRBJ2-7,TRBD1,-
CASSFGQSEQYF,TGTGCCAGCAGCTTCGGACAGTCCGAGCAGTACTTC,TRBV5-4,TRBJ2-7,-,-